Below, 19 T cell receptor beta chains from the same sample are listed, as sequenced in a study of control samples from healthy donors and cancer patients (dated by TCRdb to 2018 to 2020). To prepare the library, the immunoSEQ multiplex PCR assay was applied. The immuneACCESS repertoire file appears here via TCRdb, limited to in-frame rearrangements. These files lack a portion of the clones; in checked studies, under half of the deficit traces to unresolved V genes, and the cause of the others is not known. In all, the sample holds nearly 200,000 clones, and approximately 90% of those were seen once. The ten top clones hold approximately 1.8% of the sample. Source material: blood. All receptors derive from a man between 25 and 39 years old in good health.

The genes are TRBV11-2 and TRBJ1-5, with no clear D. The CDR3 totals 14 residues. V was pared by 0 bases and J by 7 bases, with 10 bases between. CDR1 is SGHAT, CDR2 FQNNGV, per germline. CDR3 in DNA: TGTGCCAGCAGCTTAGATAGCCGGGCCCAGCCCCAGCATTTT. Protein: CASSLDSRAQPQHF.

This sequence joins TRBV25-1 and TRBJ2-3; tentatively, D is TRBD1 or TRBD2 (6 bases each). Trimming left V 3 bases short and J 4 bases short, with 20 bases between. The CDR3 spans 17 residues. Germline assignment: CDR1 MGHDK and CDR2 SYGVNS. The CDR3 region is CASSDPMRGVVADTQYF. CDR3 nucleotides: TGTGCCAGCAGTGACCCAATGAGGGGGGTCGTTGCAGATACGCAGTATTTT.

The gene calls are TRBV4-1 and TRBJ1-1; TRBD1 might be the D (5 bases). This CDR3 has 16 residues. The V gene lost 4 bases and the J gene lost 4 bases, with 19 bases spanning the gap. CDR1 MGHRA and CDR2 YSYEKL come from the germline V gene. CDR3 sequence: CASSPTPAGWSTEAFF. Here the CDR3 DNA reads TGCGCCAGCAGCCCTACACCCGCAGGGTGGAGCACTGAAGCTTTCTTT.

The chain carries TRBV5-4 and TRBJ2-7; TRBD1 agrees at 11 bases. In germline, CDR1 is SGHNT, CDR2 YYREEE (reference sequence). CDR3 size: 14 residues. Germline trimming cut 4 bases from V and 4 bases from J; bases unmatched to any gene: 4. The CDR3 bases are TGTGCCAGCAGCCTCCGGGACAGGGGGTACGAGCAGTACTTC. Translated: CASSLRDRGYEQYF.

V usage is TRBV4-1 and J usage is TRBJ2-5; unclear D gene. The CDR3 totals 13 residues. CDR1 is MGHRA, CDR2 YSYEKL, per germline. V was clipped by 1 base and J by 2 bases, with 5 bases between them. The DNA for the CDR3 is TGCGCCAGCAGCCAAGGTAGACAAGAGACCCAGTACTTC. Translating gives CASSQGRQETQYF.

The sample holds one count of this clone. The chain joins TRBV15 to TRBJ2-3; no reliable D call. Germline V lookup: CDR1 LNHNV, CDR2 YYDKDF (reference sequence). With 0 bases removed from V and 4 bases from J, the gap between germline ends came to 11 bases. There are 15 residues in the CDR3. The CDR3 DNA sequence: TGTGCCACCAGCAGAGATCGAATCGTCTCAGATACGCAGTATTTT. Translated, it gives CATSRDRIVSDTQYF.

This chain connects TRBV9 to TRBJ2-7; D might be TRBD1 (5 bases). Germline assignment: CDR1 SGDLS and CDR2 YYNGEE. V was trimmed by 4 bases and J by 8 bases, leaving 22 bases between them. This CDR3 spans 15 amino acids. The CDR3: CASSTRSDSGLKQYF. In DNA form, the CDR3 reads TGTGCCAGCAGCACACGATCCGACAGTGGGCTCAAGCAGTACTTC.

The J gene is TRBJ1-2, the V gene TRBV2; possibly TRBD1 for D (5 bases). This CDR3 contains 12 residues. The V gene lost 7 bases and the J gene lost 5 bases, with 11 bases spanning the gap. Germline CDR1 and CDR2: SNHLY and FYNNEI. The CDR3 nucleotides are TGTGCCAGCATTACGACAGAATATGGCTACACCTTC. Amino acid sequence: CASITTEYGYTF. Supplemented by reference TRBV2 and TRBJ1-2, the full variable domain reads EPEVTQTPSHQVTQMGQEVILRCVPISNHLYFYWYRQILGQKVEFLVSFYNNEISEKSEIFDDQFSVERPDGSNFTLKIRSTKLEDSAMYFCASITTEYGYTFGSGTRLTVV.

The CDR3 DNA reads TGTGCCAGCAGCCCTCGGACTAGCGGGGACCCGCGCGAGCAGTACTTC. Protein sequence: CASSPRTSGDPREQYF. This rearrangement joins TRBV9 to TRBJ2-7, with TRBD2 matching 12 bases. Germline V lookup: CDR1 SGDLS, CDR2 YYNGEE. V trimming: 4 bases; J trimming: 6 bases; junction bases outside the gene matches: 11. The CDR3 contains 16 residues.

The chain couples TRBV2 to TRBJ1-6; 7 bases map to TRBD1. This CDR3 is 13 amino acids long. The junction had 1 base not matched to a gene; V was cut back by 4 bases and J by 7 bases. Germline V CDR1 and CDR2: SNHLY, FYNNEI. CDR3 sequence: CASSVTGNSPLHF. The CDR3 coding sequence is TGTGCCAGCAGTGTGACAGGGAATTCACCCCTCCACTTT. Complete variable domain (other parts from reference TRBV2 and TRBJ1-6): EPEVTQTPSHQVTQMGQEVILRCVPISNHLYFYWYRQILGQKVEFLVSFYNNEISEKSEIFDDQFSVERPDGSNFTLKIRSTKLEDSAMYFCASSVTGNSPLHFGNGTRLTVT.

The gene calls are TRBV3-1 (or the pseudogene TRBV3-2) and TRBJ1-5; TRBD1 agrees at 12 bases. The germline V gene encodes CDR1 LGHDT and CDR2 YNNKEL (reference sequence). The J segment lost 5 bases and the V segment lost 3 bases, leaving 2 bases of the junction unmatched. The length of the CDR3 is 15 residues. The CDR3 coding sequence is TGTGCCAGCAGCCAGGGGACAGGGGGCCATCAGCCCCAGCATTTT. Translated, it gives CASSQGTGGHQPQHF.

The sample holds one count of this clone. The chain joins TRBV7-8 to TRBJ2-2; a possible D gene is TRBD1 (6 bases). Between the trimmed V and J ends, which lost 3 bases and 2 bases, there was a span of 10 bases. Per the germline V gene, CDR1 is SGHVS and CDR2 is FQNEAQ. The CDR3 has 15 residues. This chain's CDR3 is CASSFRGRNTGELFF. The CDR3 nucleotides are TGTGCCAGCAGCTTCAGGGGACGTAACACCGGGGAGCTGTTTTTT. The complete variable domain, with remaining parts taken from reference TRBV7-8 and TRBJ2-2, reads GAGVSQSPRYKVAKRGQDVALRCDPISGHVSLFWYQQALGQGPEFLTYFQNEAQLDKSGLPSDRFFAERPEGSVSTLKIQRTQQEDSAVYLCASSFRGRNTGELFFGEGSRLTVL.

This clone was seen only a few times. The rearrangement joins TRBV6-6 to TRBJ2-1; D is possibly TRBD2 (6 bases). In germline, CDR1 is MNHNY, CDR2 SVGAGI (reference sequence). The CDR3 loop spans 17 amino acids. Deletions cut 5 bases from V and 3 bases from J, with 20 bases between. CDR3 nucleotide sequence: TGTGCCAGCAGTCCTAGGCAGGGACTTTATTTCTACAATGAGCAGTTCTTC. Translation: CASSPRQGLYFYNEQFF.

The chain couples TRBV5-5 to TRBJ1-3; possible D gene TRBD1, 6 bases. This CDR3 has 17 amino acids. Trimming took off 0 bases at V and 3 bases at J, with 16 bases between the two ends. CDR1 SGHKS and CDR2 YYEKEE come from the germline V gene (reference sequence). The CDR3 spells CASSLGRTASLGNTIYF. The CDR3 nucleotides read TGTGCCAGCAGCTTGGGCCGGACAGCTAGCCTTGGAAACACCATATATTTT.

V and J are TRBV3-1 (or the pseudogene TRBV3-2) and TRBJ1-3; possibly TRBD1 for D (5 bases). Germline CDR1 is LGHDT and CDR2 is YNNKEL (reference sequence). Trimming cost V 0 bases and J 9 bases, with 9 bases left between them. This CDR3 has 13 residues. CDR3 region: CASSQDTGTTIYF. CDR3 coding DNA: TGTGCCAGCAGCCAAGATACGGGGACCACCATATATTTT.

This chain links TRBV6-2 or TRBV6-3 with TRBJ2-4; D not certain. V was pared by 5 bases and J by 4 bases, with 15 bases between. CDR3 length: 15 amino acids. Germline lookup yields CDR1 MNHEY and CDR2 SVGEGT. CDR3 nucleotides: TGTGCCAGCAGTCCGCTGGGTGGGCCAAAAAACATTCAGTACTTC. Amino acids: CASSPLGGPKNIQYF.

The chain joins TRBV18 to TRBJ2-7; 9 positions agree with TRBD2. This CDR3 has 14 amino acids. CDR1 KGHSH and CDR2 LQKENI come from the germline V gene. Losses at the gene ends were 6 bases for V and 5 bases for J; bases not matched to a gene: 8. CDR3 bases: TGTGCCAGCTCGGATAATAGCGGGAGCGACGAGCAGTACTTC. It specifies CASSDNSGSDEQYF.

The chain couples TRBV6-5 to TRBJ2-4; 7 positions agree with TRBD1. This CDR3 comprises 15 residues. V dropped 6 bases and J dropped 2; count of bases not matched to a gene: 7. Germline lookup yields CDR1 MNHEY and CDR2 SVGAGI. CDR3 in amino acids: CASREGANSKNIQYF. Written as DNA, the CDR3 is TGTGCCAGCAGAGAGGGGGCGAATTCCAAAAACATTCAGTACTTC.

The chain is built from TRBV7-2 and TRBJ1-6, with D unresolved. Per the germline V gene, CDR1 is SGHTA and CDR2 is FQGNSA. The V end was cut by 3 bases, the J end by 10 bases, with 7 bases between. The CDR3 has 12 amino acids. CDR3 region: CASSLTQSPLHF. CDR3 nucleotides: TGTGCCAGCAGCTTGACTCAATCACCCCTCCACTTT.